This passage covers 14 T cell receptor beta chains from one sample sequenced in a study of identical twins. TCRdb ran MiXCR on the 5' RACE reads and lists one entry per CDR3 protein. Of approximately 600,000 distinct CDR3 sequences in the sample, 9.6% were seen once. These records were also assigned to another study, of yellow fever vaccine responses in identical twins.

Sequencing used PBMCs. The receptors derive from a woman under 30 in good health.

This clonotype was detected many times. The chain combines TRBV6-2 or TRBV6-3 with TRBJ2-5; TRBD2 matches 7 bases. Germline V gives CDR1 MNHEY, CDR2 SVGEGT. With 6 bases clipped from V and 2 bases from J, the junction kept 9 bases outside the gene matches. This CDR3 has 15 residues. The CDR3 nucleotides are TGTGCCAGCAGATGGACTAGGGGATCGCAAGAGACCCAGTACTTC. Its protein is CASRWTRGSQETQYF.

CDR3 in amino acids: CASSDQTGLPEYF. Here the CDR3 DNA reads TGTGCCAGCAGTGACCAAACAGGGTTACCGGAGTACTTC. The rearrangement links TRBV28 to TRBJ2-7, with a tentative D call TRBD1 (6 bases). The CDR3 runs to 13 residues. CDR1 is MDHEN and CDR2 is SYDVKM in the germline V gene. Between the trimmed V and J ends, which lost 5 bases and 11 bases, there was a span of 19 bases.

The V call is TRBV20-1, the J call TRBJ2-1; TRBD2 matches 12 bases. V shed 4 bases, J shed 4 bases, and the junction held 5 bases outside the gene matches. CDR3 length equals 15 residues. Germline lookup yields CDR1 DFQATT and CDR2 SNEGSKA (reference sequence). CDR3 region: CSAILGLAGYNEQFF. The CDR3 DNA is TGCAGTGCTATCCTGGGACTAGCGGGTTACAATGAGCAGTTCTTC.

This clonotype was picked up a small number of times. The chain is built from TRBV30 and TRBJ2-1; maybe TRBD2 (6 bases). V was clipped by 3 bases and J by 15 bases, with 15 bases between them. The CDR3 has 11 residues. Germline V gene data show CDR1 as GTSNPN and CDR2 as SVGIG (reference sequence). The CDR3 region has the DNA TGTGCCTGGAGCGGTCTAGCGAGTCGGTTCTTC. Translating gives CAWSGLASRFF.

This clonotype was counted only a few times. The junction differs from germline at one of its ends, possibly a read error. This sequence joins TRBV7-7 and TRBJ2-1; possibly TRBD1 for D (6 bases). Germline-derived CDR1 and CDR2 are SSHAT and FNYEAQ (reference sequence). The CDR3 totals 15 residues. The CDR3: CASSSGHPSLNEQFF. CDR3 bases: TGTGCTAGCAGCTCGGGACACCCCTCCCTCAATGAGCAGTTCTTC.

This clonotype has a count of ten or more. The chain is built from TRBV5-1 and TRBJ1-5, with TRBD1 identical over 9 bases. V lost 4 bases, J lost 6 bases, and 8 bases stayed unmatched. CDR1 SGHRS and CDR2 YFSETQ come from the germline V gene. This CDR3 comprises 15 residues. DNA for the CDR3: TGCGCCAGCAGCCCGGGACAGGGAGTGGGTCAGCCCCAGCATTTT. As protein: CASSPGQGVGQPQHF.

This clonotype was counted many times. The chain couples TRBV4-3 to TRBJ2-5, with no clear D. The germline V and J ends were trimmed by 0 bases and 2 bases, with 7 bases remaining between them. This CDR3 is 14 amino acids long. Germline CDR1 is LGHNA and CDR2 is YSLEER. CDR3 region: CASSQDRAQETQYF. CDR3 nucleotide sequence: TGCGCCAGCAGCCAAGATCGGGCGCAAGAGACCCAGTACTTC.

This clonotype was counted at least ten times. This rearrangement joins TRBV7-2 to TRBJ2-7; 11 bases agree with TRBD2. The CDR3 has 18 amino acids. The V gene end was trimmed by 0 bases and the J gene end by 0 bases; junction bases not matched to a gene: 7. From germline, CDR1 is SGHTA and CDR2 FQGNSA. The CDR3 DNA follows: TGTGCCAGCAGCTTAGCGCGGACTAGCGGGTATAGCTCCTACGAGCAGTACTTC. Translated: CASSLARTSGYSSYEQYF.

In its sample, this clonotype was seen many times. The chain recombines TRBV4-2 with TRBJ2-1; 7 bases agree with TRBD2. The CDR3 sequence is 17 residues long. CDR1 is LGHNA, CDR2 YNFKEQ, per germline. The V gene end was trimmed by 5 bases and the J gene end by 0 bases; junction bases not matched to a gene: 10. CDR3 coding DNA: TGTGCCAGCAGCACCGGGGCTAGCGGTAGCTCCTACAATGAGCAGTTCTTC. It translates to CASSTGASGSSYNEQFF.

This clonotype was counted between two and nine times. The V call is TRBV21-1, the J call TRBJ2-7. TRBV21-1 is tagged as a pseudogene. The CDR3 consists of 11 residues. The CDR3 sequence is CASRDPYEQYF. CDR3 coding DNA: TGTGCCAGCAGGGACCCCTACGAGCAGTACTTC.

This clonotype has more than one count but fewer than ten. This chain connects TRBV5-6 to TRBJ2-1; possibly TRBD2 for D (5 bases). This CDR3 is 16 amino acids long. The germline V gene has CDR1 SGHDT and CDR2 YYEEEE. Trimming removed 1 base from V and 2 bases from J, with 13 bases in between. The CDR3 protein is CASSLLRVSAYNEQFF. The CDR3 DNA reads as TGTGCCAGCAGCTTGTTGAGGGTAAGCGCCTACAATGAGCAGTTCTTC.

The rearrangement joins TRBV28 to TRBJ2-6; 8 bases map to TRBD2. The CDR3 runs to 17 residues. The ends lost 3 bases at V and 2 bases at J; junction bases unmatched: 6. Germline CDR1 and CDR2: MDHEN and SYDVKM. The CDR3 nucleotides read TGTGCCAGCAGTTTGGGGCGGGGGGTCGCTGGGGCCAACGTCCTGACTTTC. It translates to CASSLGRGVAGANVLTF.

This clonotype was found many times. The chain couples TRBV6-5 to TRBJ1-4; TRBD1 agrees at 7 bases. Germline CDR1 reads MNHEY; CDR2 reads SVGAGI. Losses at the gene ends were 0 bases for V and 8 bases for J; bases not matched to a gene: 3. CDR3 length: 14 residues. In DNA, the CDR3 is TGTGCCAGCAGTTACTCTACAGGGGCAGAAAAACTGTTTTTT. It codes for CASSYSTGAEKLFF.

There are a few counts of this clonotype. The chain's CDR3 is CASSVDYRQYF. The CDR3 coding sequence is TGTGCCAGCAGCGTGGATTACCGGCAGTATTTT. The chain links TRBV2 to TRBJ2-3; D uncertain. From germline, CDR1 is SNHLY and CDR2 FYNNEI. The V end was cut by 6 bases, the J end by 11 bases, with 12 bases between. The CDR3 consists of 11 residues.